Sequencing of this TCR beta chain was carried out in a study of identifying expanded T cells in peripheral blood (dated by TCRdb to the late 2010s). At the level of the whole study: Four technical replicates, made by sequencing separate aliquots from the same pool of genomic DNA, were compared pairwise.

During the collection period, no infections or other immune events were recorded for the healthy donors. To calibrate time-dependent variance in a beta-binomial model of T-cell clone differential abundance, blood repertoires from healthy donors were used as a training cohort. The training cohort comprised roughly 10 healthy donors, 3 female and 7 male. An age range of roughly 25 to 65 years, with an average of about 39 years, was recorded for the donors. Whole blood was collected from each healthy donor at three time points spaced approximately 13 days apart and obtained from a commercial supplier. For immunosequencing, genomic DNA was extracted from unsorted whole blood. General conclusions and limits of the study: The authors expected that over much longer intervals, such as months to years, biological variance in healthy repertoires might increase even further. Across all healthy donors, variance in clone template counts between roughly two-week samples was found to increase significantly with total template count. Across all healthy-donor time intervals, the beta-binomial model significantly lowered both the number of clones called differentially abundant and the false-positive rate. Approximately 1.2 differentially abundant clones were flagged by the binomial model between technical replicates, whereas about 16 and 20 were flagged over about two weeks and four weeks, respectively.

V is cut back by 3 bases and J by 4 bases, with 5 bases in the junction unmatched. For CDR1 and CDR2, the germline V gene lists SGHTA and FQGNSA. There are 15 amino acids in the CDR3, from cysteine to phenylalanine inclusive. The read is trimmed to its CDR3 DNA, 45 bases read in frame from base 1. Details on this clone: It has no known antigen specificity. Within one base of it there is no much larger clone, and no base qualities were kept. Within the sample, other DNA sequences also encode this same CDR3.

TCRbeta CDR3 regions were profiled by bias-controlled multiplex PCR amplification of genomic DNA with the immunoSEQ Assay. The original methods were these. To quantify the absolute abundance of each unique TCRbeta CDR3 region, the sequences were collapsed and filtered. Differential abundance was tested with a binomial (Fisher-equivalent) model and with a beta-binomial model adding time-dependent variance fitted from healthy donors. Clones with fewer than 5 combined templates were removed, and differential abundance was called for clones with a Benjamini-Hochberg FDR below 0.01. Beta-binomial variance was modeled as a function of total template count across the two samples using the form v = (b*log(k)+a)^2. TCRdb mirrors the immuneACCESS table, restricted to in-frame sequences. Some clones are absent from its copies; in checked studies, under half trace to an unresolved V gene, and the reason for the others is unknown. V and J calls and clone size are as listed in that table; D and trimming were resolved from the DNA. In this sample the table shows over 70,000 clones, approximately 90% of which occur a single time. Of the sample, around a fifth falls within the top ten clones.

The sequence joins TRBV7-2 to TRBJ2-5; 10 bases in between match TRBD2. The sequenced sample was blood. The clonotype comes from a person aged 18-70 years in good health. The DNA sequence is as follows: TGTGCCAGCAGCTTCCAGCGGGGGGGAGGAGAGACCCAGTACTTC. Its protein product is CASSFQRGGGETQYF. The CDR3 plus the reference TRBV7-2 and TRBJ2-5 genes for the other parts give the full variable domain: GAGVSQSPSNKVTEKGKDVELRCDPISGHTALYWYRQSLGQGLEFLIYFQGNSAPDKSGLPSDRFSAERTGGSVSTLTIQRTQQEDSAVYLCASSFQRGGGETQYFGPGTRLLVL.